This T cell receptor (beta chain) stems from a study of T-cell reconstitution after alpha-beta-depleted transplantation in children. Library preparation (for TCRbeta) was performed with unique molecular identifiers. MiXCR, applied by TCRdb to the PCR reads, yields one record per CDR3 protein. The sample has about 440,000 distinct CDR3 sequences, around two fifths seen once. This clonotype was found a few times. CDR1 is SGHRS, CDR2 YFSETQ, per germline. This CDR3 has 15 amino acids. Trimming took off 2 bases at V and 0 bases at J, with 9 bases between the two ends. This clonotype was sampled from a girl aged 2 to 9 with aplastic anemia, due to receive a stem cell transplant. This material consisted of PBMCs, taken before TCRalphabeta/CD19-depleted stem cell transplant. The chain links TRBV5-1 to TRBJ2-1; D ambiguous. The CDR3: CASSFSASSYNEQFF. In DNA form, the CDR3 reads TGCGCCAGCAGCTTTTCAGCGAGCTCCTACAATGAGCAGTTCTTC.